This TCR beta chain was documented in a study of blood T cell repertoires in COVID-19. Across the whole study: Among Cohort 3 donors, those recovered had two negative PCRs, clearance, or symptom resolution.

V lost 3 bases and J lost 0, with 15 bases in between. The CDR3 sequence is 18 residues long. Germline V gene sequence: CDR1 KGHSH, CDR2 LQKENI. The study recruited people aged roughly 18 to 95 years across about two dozen US areas. Assay used: immunoSEQ multiplex PCR; TCRdb lists only in-frame clones, some missing. The data contain 200,000 or so clones, around 87% of them seen just once; the ten biggest clones take up 7.2%. The rearrangement uses TRBV18 and TRBJ2-6; D might be TRBD1 (5 bases). The sequencing sample was made of PBMCs or T cells enriched from blood (not recorded which). This TCR was recovered from a young man in a cohort exposed to, infected with or recovered from COVID-19 (not recorded which). CDR3 sequence (DNA): TGTGCCAGCTCACCTACAGGTTCTGGGCACTCTGGGGCCAACGTCCTGACTTTC. It specifies CASSPTGSGHSGANVLTF.